This TCR beta chain derives from a study of cytomegalovirus exposure and HLA in healthy donors. Profiling relied on immunoSEQ multiplex PCR, and the TCRdb table lists in-frame clones only, not all of them. The repertoire holds 160,000 or so clones, with almost 85% as singletons. Germline-derived CDR1 and CDR2 are GTSNPN and SVGIG (reference sequence). J gave up 3 bases and V 5 bases, and 10 bases lay outside the gene matches. The CDR3 runs 15 residues. Study results and caveats: The CMV antigen specificity of three CMV-associated chains was confirmed through in vitro analysis.

For this clone: Its antigen is still unknown.

This sequence joins TRBV30 and TRBJ2-3, with TRBD2 identical over 8 bases. Sequencing input: PBMCs. The sequence was collected from a man aged 25-40 years in good health and CMV-seropositive. In DNA form, the CDR3 reads TGTGCCTGGGCCTTTCTAGCGGGCGGTACAGATACGCAGTATTTT. It codes for CAWAFLAGGTDTQYF.